These T cell receptor beta chains were read from a single sample in a study of glioma-infiltrating T cells after dendritic cell vaccination. Data came from immunoSEQ multiplex PCR; TCRdb stores just in-frame clones and leaves some out. In the table there are tens of thousands of clones, 83% of which are singletons. Sequenced here: blood, sampled after dendritic cell vaccination. The receptor set was obtained from a human donor with glioblastoma. The CDR3 runs from the conserved cysteine through the conserved F or W. The D gene is left open where the match is weak. Not all rows give a size; the values are once, few, many and, for expanded clones, a class.

clone size	V gene	D gene	J gene	CDR3 DNA	CDR3 protein
once	TRBV7-8	NA	TRBJ1-3	TGTGCCAGCAGCTCGATCGGGGGTGCGGGTAGTGGAAACACCATATATTTT	CASSSIGGAGSGNTIYF
NA	TRBV6-5	NA	TRBJ2-7	TGTGCCAGCAGTAAAGCGGTTCCCTACGAGCAGTACTTC	CASSKAVPYEQYF
NA	TRBV4-3	TRBD1	TRBJ1-1	TGCGCCAGCAGCACAGACAGGGGAACTGAAGCTTTCTTT	CASSTDRGTEAFF
NA	TRBV5-1	NA	TRBJ2-2	TGCGCCAGCAGCTCGAAGACAGCCCCGAACACCGGGGAGCTGTTTTTT	CASSSKTAPNTGELFF
NA	TRBV2	NA	TRBJ1-5	TGTGCCAGCAGTACAGGGTCTCAACAGCCCCAGCATTTT	CASSTGSQQPQHF
NA	TRBV5-1	NA	TRBJ2-2	TGCGCCAGCAGCCAGGGCGGCACCGGGGAGCTGTTTTTT	CASSQGGTGELFF
NA	TRBV6-5	TRBD1	TRBJ1-5	TGTGCCAGCAGCCAGACAGGGACTAGTCAGCCCCAGCATTTT	CASSQTGTSQPQHF
NA	TRBV2	NA	TRBJ2-5	TGTGCCAGCAGTGTGGACTACCAAGAGACCCAGTACTTC	CASSVDYQETQYF
NA	TRBV4-3	NA	TRBJ2-3	TGCGCCAGCAGCCAAGTCTATCTAGGGGACACAGATACGCAGTATTTT	CASSQVYLGDTDTQYF
few	TRBV6-6	TRBD1	TRBJ1-3	TGTGCCAGCAGACCTACAGGGGGCCGAAACACCATATATTTT	CASRPTGGRNTIYF
NA	TRBV11-2	NA	TRBJ1-3	TGTGCCAGCAGCTTACCCGCGACAGGCAAATCCTCTGGAAACACCATATATTTT	CASSLPATGKSSGNTIYF
NA	TRBV19	NA	TRBJ1-5	TGTGCCAGTAGTAAGGACAGAAGTAGCAATCAGCCCCAGCATTTT	CASSKDRSSNQPQHF
NA	TRBV9	TRBD1	TRBJ1-2	TGTGCCAGCAGCCCGAGGACAGGTACATATGGCTACACCTTC	CASSPRTGTYGYTF
NA	TRBV4-1	NA	TRBJ1-1	TGCGCCAGCAGCCTTAGGGACCGGGAGAGCACTGAAGCTTTCTTT	CASSLRDRESTEAFF
NA	TRBV7-9	TRBD1	TRBJ2-2	TGTGCCAGCAGCCCGTCGGACAGGGCTACCACCGGGGAGCTGTTTTTT	CASSPSDRATTGELFF
NA	TRBV6-1	TRBD1	TRBJ1-2	TGTGCCAGCAGTGAAGGGGGTAGAGGGGGCTTTAACTATGGCTACACCTTC	CASSEGGRGGFNYGYTF
NA	TRBV5-4	NA	TRBJ1-4	TGTGCCAGCAGCTTAGATCGACAGTTTGAAAAACTGTTTTTT	CASSLDRQFEKLFF
few	TRBV6-6	NA	TRBJ1-1	TGTGCCAGCAGTCCCCAGGAAGGGGGTGAAGCTTTCTTT	CASSPQEGGEAFF
NA	TRBV7-2	NA	TRBJ1-1	TGTGCCAGCAGCCCAAACATCAACAACCGAGCTTTCTTT	CASSPNINNRAFF
NA	TRBV7-3	TRBD2	TRBJ2-3	TGTGCCAGCAGCTTAACGAGCGGGGGGTACACAGATACGCAGTATTTT	CASSLTSGGYTDTQYF
once	TRBV7-6	NA	TRBJ1-1	TGTGCCAGCAGCTTAGAGGCGGGTTTCCTTGAAGCTTTCTTT	CASSLEAGFLEAFF
NA	TRBV5-1	TRBD1	TRBJ2-1	TGCGCCAGCAGCTTGGAGACAGGGAACAATGAGCAGTTCTTC	CASSLETGNNEQFF
NA	TRBV5-6	TRBD1	TRBJ1-5	TGTGCCAGCAGCTTGGGACAGGGTAGTCAGCCCCAGCATTTT	CASSLGQGSQPQHF
NA	TRBV2	NA	TRBJ1-4	TGTGCCAGCAGCACAACCCCTAATGAAAAACTGTTTTTT	CASSTTPNEKLFF
NA	TRBV2	NA	TRBJ2-7	TGTGCCAGCAGTGGCGGGATTCCCACCTACGAGCAGTACTTC	CASSGGIPTYEQYF
NA	TRBV5-4	TRBD2	TRBJ2-3	TGTGCCAGCAGACCCAGCGGGGACACAGATACGCAGTATTTT	CASRPSGDTDTQYF
NA	TRBV4-3	NA	TRBJ2-1	TGCGCCAGCAGCCAAGATCTACGCGGCGAGCAGTTCTTC	CASSQDLRGEQFF
once	TRBV7-9	TRBD1	TRBJ1-1	TGTGCCAGCAGTTCAGCCGGGACAGGGCTGGATGAAGCTTTCTTT	CASSSAGTGLDEAFF
NA	TRBV30	NA	TRBJ1-4	TGTGCCTGGAGTGCCCCGGTGACAAGAAATGAAAAACTGTTTTTT	CAWSAPVTRNEKLFF
few	TRBV5-1	TRBD2	TRBJ2-5	TGCGCCAGCAGCTTAGTAGCGGGGAACCTACAAGAGACCCAGTACTTC	CASSLVAGNLQETQYF
NA	TRBV5-1	NA	TRBJ1-2	TGCGCCAGCAGCTTGGGACAGCAAGAATATGGCTACACCTTC	CASSLGQQEYGYTF
NA	TRBV2	NA	TRBJ1-6	TGTGCCAGCAGTGAATACACTAGCTCCTATAATTCACCCCTCCACTTT	CASSEYTSSYNSPLHF
NA	TRBV25-1	TRBD1	TRBJ2-2	TGTGCCAGCAGTGCATGGGACAGGAACACCGGGGAGCTGTTTTTT	CASSAWDRNTGELFF
NA	TRBV7-2	TRBD2	TRBJ2-7	TGTGCCAGCAGCACAAATAGCGGGGGGGCCTACGAGCAGTACTTC	CASSTNSGGAYEQYF
few	TRBV5-4	TRBD2	TRBJ2-5	TGTGCCAGCAGCTTAGAGCGGGGCCTCCAAGAGACCCAGTACTTC	CASSLERGLQETQYF
NA	TRBV13	NA	TRBJ1-3	TGTGCCAGCAGCTTAGACCAGGGGATTGGAAACACCATATATTTT	CASSLDQGIGNTIYF
few	TRBV1	NA	TRBJ1-2	TGCACCAGCAGCCAAGGCGACAGGGGGCTAGGAGGCTACACCTTC	CTSSQGDRGLGGYTF
NA	TRBV2	NA	TRBJ1-1	TGTGCCAGCAGTTTGGACAGGAACACTGAAGCTTTCTTT	CASSLDRNTEAFF
NA	TRBV18	NA	TRBJ2-2	TGTGCCAGCTCACCGCCACAGCCCCAAAACACCGGGGAGCTGTTTTTT	CASSPPQPQNTGELFF
NA	TRBV20-1	NA	TRBJ1-1	TGCAATGCTAGCTCAGGCACTGAAGCTTTCTTT	CNASSGTEAFF
once	TRBV6-6	NA	TRBJ1-2	TGTGCCAGCAGAGACAGTAACTATGGCTACACCTTC	CASRDSNYGYTF
NA	TRBV11-2	NA	TRBJ1-5	TGTGCCAGCAGCATCGGCCCGACAGGCGGTCAGCCCCAGCATTTT	CASSIGPTGGQPQHF
NA	TRBV7-2	TRBD2	TRBJ2-2	TGTGCCAGCAGCTTAGACGGGGGGGCGGCCGGGGAGCTGTTTTTT	CASSLDGGAAGELFF
NA	TRBV18	TRBD1	TRBJ2-7	TGTGCCAGCTCACCACTCGGACAGGGGGCTGACGAGCAGTACTTC	CASSPLGQGADEQYF
few	TRBV9	TRBD1	TRBJ1-2	TGTGCCAGCAGTCATCCCGACAGGGAGGTCGTTGGCTACACCTTC	CASSHPDREVVGYTF
NA	TRBV11-3	NA	TRBJ2-5	TGTGCCAGCAGTTCCGACGGTACGGGGACCCAGTACTTC	CASSSDGTGTQYF
NA	TRBV18	TRBD1	TRBJ1-2	TGTGCCAGCTCACCAACGGAGGGACAGCCGGACGGCTACACCTTC	CASSPTEGQPDGYTF
NA	TRBV7-2	NA	TRBJ1-1	TGTGCCAGCAGCTTGGAGGTTGAAGCTTTCTTT	CASSLEVEAFF
NA	TRBV7-2	TRBD1	TRBJ2-5	TGTGCCAGCAGCTGGGAGACCAGGGGGCAAGGAGAGACCCAGTACTTC	CASSWETRGQGETQYF
NA	TRBV19	TRBD1	TRBJ1-5	TGTGCCAGTAGAATGCCGGGACAGGGTGATCAGCCCCAGCATTTT	CASRMPGQGDQPQHF